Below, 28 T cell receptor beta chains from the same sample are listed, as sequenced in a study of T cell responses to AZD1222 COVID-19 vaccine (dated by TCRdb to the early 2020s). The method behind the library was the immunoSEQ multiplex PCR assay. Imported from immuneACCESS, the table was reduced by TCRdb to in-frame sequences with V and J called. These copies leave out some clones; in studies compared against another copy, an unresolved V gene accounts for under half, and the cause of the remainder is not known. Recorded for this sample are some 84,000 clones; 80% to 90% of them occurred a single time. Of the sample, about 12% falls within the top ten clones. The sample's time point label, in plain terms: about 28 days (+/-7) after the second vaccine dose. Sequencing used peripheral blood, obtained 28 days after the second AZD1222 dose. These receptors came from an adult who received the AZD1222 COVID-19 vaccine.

The CDR3 is CASSQAGADTQYF. CDR3 sequence (DNA): TGTGCCAGCAGCCAAGCGGGAGCTGATACGCAGTATTTT. The chain employs TRBV3-1 (or the pseudogene TRBV3-2) and TRBJ2-3, with a tentative D call TRBD2 (6 bases). The CDR3 is made up of 13 amino acids. V lost 1 base and J lost 6, with 8 bases in between. Germline assignment: CDR1 LGHDT and CDR2 YNNKEL (reference sequence).

The CDR3 DNA is TGCGCCAGCAGCCCCGATAACGGACGTAATGAAAAACTGTTTTTT. It specifies CASSPDNGRNEKLFF. This chain connects TRBV4-3 to TRBJ1-4; D not resolved. Germline values: CDR1 LGHNA, CDR2 YSLEER. CDR3 length equals 15 residues. The V and J ends lost 4 bases and 4 bases respectively, with 13 bases between them.

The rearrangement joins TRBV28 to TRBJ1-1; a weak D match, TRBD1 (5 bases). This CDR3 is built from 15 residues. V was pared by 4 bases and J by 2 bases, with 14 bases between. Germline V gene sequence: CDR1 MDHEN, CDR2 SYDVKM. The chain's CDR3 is CASSSPDGGNTEAFF. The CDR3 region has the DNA TGTGCCAGCAGTTCCCCCGACGGGGGAAACACTGAAGCTTTCTTT.

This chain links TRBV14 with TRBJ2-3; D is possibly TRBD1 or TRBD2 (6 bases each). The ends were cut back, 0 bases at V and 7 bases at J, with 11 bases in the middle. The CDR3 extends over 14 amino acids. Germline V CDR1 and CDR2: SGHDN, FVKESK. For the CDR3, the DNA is TGTGCCAGCAGCCAAGATTTAGGGGGGAATACGCAGTATTTT. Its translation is CASSQDLGGNTQYF.

CDR3 protein: CASSARRGLRGNQPQHF. The CDR3 DNA follows: TGTGCCAGCAGTGCACGCAGGGGGCTGAGAGGCAATCAGCCCCAGCATTTT. The V gene is TRBV27, the J gene TRBJ1-5, with 8 bases that match TRBD1. This CDR3 has 17 residues. The germline V gene has CDR1 MNHEY and CDR2 SMNVEV (reference sequence). V was clipped by 5 bases and J by 2 bases; unmatched bases: 11.

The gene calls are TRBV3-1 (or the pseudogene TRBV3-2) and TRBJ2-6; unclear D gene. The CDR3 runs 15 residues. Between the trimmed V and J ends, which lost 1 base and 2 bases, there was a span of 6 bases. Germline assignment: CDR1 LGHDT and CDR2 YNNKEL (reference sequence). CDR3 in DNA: TGTGCCAGCAGCCAAGTATCAGCTGGGGCCAACGTCCTGACTTTC. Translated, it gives CASSQVSAGANVLTF.

CDR3 amino acids: CASSPWDSSSEQFF. The CDR3 coding sequence is TGTGCCAGCAGCCCTTGGGACAGCTCATCGGAGCAGTTCTTC. The chain carries TRBV5-4 and TRBJ2-1; TRBD1 matches 7 bases. Germline CDR1 and CDR2: SGHNT and YYREEE (reference sequence). This CDR3 comprises 14 residues. V was clipped by 4 bases and J by 10 bases; unmatched bases: 11.

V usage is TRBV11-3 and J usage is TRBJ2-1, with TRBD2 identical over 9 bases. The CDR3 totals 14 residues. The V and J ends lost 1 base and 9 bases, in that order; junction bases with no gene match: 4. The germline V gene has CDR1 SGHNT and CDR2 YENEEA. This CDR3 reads CASSLVSGSAEQFF. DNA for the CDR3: TGTGCCAGCAGCTTAGTTAGCGGGAGTGCTGAGCAGTTCTTC. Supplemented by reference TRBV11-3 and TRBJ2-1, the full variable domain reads EAGVVQSPRYKIIEKKQPVAFWCNPISGHNTLYWYLQNLGQGPELLIRYENEEAVDDSQLPKDRFSAERLKGVDSTLKIQPAELGDSAVYLCASSLVSGSAEQFFGPGTRLTVL.

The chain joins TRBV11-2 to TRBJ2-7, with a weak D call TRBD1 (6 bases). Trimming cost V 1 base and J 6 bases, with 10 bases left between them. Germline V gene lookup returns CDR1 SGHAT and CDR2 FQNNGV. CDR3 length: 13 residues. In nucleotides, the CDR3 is TGTGCCAGCAGCTTAGGGCAGGGGAGCGAGCAGTACTTC. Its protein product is CASSLGQGSEQYF. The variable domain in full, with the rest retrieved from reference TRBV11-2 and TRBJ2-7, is EAGVAQSPRYKIIEKRQSVAFWCNPISGHATLYWYQQILGQGPKLLIQFQNNGVVDDSQLPKDRFSAERLKGVDSTLKIQPAKLEDSAVYLCASSLGQGSEQYFGPGTRLTVT.

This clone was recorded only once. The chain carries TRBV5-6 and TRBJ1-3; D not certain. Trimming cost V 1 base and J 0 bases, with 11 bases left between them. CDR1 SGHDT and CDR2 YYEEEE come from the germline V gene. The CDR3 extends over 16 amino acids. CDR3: CASSLSGALSGNTIYF. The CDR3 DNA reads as TGTGCCAGCAGCTTGTCCGGTGCCCTCTCTGGAAACACCATATATTTT.

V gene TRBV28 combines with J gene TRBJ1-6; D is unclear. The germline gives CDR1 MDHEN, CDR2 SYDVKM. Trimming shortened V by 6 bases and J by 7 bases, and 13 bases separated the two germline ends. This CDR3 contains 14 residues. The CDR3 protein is CASSWTTQNSPLHF. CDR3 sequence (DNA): TGTGCCAGCAGCTGGACTACACAAAATTCACCCCTCCACTTT.

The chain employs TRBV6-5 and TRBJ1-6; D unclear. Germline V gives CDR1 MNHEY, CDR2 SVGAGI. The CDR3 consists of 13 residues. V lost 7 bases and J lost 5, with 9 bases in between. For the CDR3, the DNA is TGTGCCAGCAAAACAGAGAATAATTCACCCCTCCACTTT. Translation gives CASKTENNSPLHF.

As DNA, the CDR3 is TGTGCCAGCAGCCAACAGGGTAGTGAGCAGTTCTTC. This codes for CASSQQGSEQFF. The V gene is TRBV3-1 (or the pseudogene TRBV3-2), the J gene TRBJ2-1; a weak D match, TRBD1 (5 bases). V was cut by 2 bases and J by 9 bases, with 8 bases left in between. Germline V gene lookup returns CDR1 LGHDT and CDR2 YNNKEL (reference sequence). CDR3 size: 12 residues.

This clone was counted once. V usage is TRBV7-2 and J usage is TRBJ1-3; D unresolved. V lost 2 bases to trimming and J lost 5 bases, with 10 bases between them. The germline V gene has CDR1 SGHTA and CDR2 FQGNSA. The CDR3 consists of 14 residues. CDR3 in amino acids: CASSLSVQRNTIYF. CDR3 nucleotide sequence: TGTGCCAGCAGCTTATCCGTACAGCGAAACACCATATATTTT.

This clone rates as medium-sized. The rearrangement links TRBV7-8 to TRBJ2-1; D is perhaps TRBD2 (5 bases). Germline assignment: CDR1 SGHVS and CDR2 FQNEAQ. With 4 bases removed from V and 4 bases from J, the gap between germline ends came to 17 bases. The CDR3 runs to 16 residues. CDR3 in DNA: TGTGCCAGCAGCTGGTCTACGGAGGCAGAGTACAATGAGCAGTTCTTC. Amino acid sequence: CASSWSTEAEYNEQFF.

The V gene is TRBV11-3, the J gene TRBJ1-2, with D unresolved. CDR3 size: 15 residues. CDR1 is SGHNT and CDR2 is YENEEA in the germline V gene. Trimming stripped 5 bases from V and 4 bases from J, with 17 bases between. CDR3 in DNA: TGTGCCAGCAGCCTTCTCGTCGGCGGCTCCTATGGCTACACCTTC. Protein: CASSLLVGGSYGYTF. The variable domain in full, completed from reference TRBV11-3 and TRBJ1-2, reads EAGVVQSPRYKIIEKKQPVAFWCNPISGHNTLYWYLQNLGQGPELLIRYENEEAVDDSQLPKDRFSAERLKGVDSTLKIQPAELGDSAVYLCASSLLVGGSYGYTFGSGTRLTVV.

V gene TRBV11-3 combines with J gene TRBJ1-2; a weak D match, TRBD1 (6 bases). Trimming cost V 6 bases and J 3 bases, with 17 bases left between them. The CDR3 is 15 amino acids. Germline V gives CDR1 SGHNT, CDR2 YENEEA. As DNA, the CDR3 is TGTGCCAGCAGTCGCGACCTACAGGGTCACTATGGCTACACCTTC. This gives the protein CASSRDLQGHYGYTF.

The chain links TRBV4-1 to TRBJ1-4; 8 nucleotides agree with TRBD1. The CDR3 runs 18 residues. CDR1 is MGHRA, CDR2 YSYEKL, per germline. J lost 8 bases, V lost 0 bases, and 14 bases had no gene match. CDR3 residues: CASSQDGTHWTGSEKLFF. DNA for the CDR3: TGCGCCAGCAGCCAAGATGGCACTCATTGGACAGGGAGCGAAAAACTGTTTTTT.

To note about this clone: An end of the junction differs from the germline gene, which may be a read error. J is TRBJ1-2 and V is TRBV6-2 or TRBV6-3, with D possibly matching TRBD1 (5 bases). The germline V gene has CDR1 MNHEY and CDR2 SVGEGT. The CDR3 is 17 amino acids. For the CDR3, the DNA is TGTGCCAGCAGTGACTCAACCAACCGGGGCCGAAACTATGGCTACACCTTC. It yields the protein CASSDSTNRGRNYGYTF.

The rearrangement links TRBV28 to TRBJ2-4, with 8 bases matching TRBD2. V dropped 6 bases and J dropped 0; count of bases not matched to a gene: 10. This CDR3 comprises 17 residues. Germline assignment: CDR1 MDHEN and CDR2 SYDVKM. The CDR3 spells CASSSSSGRIAKNIQYF. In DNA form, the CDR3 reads TGTGCCAGCAGCTCCTCCAGCGGGAGAATAGCCAAAAACATTCAGTACTTC.

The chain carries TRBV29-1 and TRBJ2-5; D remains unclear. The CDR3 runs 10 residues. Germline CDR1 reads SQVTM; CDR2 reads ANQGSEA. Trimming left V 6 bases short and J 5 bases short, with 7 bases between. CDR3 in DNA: TGCAGCGTCGTGAGGGAGACCCAGTACTTC. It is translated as CSVVRETQYF.

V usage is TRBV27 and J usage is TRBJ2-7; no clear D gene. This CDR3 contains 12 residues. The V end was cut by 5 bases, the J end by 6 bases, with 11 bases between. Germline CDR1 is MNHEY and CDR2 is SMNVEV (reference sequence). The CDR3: CASSLPICEQYV. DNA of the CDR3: TGTGCCAGCAGTCTGCCTATATGCGAGCAGTACGTC.

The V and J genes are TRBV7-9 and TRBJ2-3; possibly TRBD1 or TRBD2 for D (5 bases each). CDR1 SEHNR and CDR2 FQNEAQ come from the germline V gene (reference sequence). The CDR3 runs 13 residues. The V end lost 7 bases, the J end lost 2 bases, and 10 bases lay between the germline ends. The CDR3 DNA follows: TGTGCCAGCACCTGGGGACCCACAGATACGCAGTATTTT. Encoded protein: CASTWGPTDTQYF.

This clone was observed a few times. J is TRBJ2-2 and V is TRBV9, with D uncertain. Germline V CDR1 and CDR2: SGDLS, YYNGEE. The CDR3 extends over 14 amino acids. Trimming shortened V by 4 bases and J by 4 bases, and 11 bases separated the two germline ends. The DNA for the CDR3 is TGTGCCAGCAGCCCGAGGAGTGGCACCGGGGAGCTGTTTTTT. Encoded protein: CASSPRSGTGELFF.

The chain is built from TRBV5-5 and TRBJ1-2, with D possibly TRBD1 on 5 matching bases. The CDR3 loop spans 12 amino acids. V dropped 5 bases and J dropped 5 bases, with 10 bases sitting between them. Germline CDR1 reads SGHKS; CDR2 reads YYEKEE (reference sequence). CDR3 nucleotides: TGTGCCAGCAGATCGGGGGAATATGGCTACACCTTC. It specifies CASRSGEYGYTF.

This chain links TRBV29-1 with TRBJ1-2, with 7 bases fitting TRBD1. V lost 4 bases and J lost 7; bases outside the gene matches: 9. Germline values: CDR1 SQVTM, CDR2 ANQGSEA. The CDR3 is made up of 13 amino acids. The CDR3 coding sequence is TGCAGCGTTGGGGGAGGGACAGATCTTGGCTACACCTTC. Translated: CSVGGGTDLGYTF. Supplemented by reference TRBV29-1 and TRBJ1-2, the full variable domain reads SAVISQKPSRDICQRGTSLTIQCQVDSQVTMMFWYRQQPGQSLTLIATANQGSEATYESGFVIDKFPISRPNLTFSTLTVSNMSPEDSSIYLCSVGGGTDLGYTFGSGTRLTVV.

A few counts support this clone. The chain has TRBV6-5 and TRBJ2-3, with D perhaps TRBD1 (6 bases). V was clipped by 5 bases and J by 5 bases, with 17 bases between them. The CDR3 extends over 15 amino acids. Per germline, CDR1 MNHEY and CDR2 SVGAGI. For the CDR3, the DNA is TGTGCCAGCAGTCCCTATTCCACCAGGGGAGATACGCAGTATTTT. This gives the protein CASSPYSTRGDTQYF.

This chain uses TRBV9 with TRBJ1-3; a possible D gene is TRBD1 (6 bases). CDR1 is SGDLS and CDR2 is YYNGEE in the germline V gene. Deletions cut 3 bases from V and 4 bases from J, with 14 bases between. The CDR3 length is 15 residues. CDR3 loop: CASSGSGVRGNTIYF. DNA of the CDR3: TGTGCCAGCAGCGGCTCAGGGGTACGCGGAAACACCATATATTTT. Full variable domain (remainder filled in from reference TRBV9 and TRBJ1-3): DSGVTQTPKHLITATGQRVTLRCSPRSGDLSVYWYQQSLDQGLQFLIQYYNGEERAKGNILERFSAQQFPDLHSELNLSSLELGDSALYFCASSGSGVRGNTIYFGEGSWLTVV.